These 22 T cell receptor beta chains were sequenced from one sample in a study of cytomegalovirus exposure and HLA in healthy donors. PCR amplification relied on 60 Vbeta primers (plus 13 Jbeta primers). Generated by immunoSEQ multiplex PCR, the TCRdb table keeps only in-frame clones and is missing some. Found here are 130,000 to 150,000 clones, about 80% of them singletons; the top ten hold roughly 2.2%. The specimen sequenced was PBMCs. These receptors all stem from a young man in good health and CMV-seronegative.

J is TRBJ1-3 and V is TRBV10-3; 8 bases fit TRBD1. The CDR3 totals 17 residues. Germline values: CDR1 ENHRY, CDR2 SYGVKD. V gave up 7 bases and J gave up 2 bases; unmatched junction bases: 13. CDR3 DNA sequence: TGTGCCATCAAGGCCCCGACAGGGGACGGCACTGGAAACACCATATATTTT. This sequence encodes CAIKAPTGDGTGNTIYF.

In DNA form, the CDR3 reads TGTGCCAGTAGCGAAACGGGACTAGTCTACGAGCAGTACTTC. It specifies CASSETGLVYEQYF. The rearrangement uses TRBV19 and TRBJ2-7; TRBD2 aligns across 8 bases. The length of the CDR3 is 14 residues. Per germline, CDR1 LNHDA and CDR2 SQIVND (reference sequence). V lost 6 bases, J lost 3 bases, and 7 bases stayed unmatched.

This chain links TRBV10-1 with TRBJ2-3; D remains unclear. Germline values: CDR1 WNHNN, CDR2 SYGVQD (reference sequence). This CDR3 contains 13 residues. V dropped 2 bases and J dropped 2 bases, with 5 bases sitting between them. This CDR3 reads CASSETYTDTQYF. The CDR3 DNA sequence: TGCGCCAGCAGTGAGACTTACACAGATACGCAGTATTTT.

Note on this clone: Germline is not matched at one junction end, which may reflect a read error. The rearrangement links TRBV6-5 to TRBJ1-2; 7 positions match TRBD1. Germline lookup yields CDR1 MNHEY and CDR2 SVGAGI. The CDR3 is 15 residues long. CDR3 in amino acids: CASSYSKGGAWGYPF. For the CDR3, the DNA is TGTGCCAGCAGTTACTCGAAAGGGGGCGCGTGGGGCTACCCCTTC.

V and J are TRBV10-1 and TRBJ2-7; 11 nucleotides agree with TRBD2. Per germline, CDR1 WNHNN and CDR2 SYGVQD (reference sequence). The CDR3 contains 14 residues. V shed 5 bases and J 4 bases; nucleotides not matched to a gene: 4. The CDR3 sequence: CASSRGTSGYEQYF. CDR3 coding DNA: TGCGCCAGCAGTCGGGGGACTAGCGGTTACGAGCAGTACTTC.

Comments on this clone: Other DNA sequences of this sample code for an identical CDR3. The V gene is TRBV19, the J gene TRBJ1-5; D remains ambiguous. This CDR3 comprises 13 residues. Germline assignment: CDR1 LNHDA and CDR2 SQIVND (reference sequence). Between the trimmed V and J ends, which lost 6 bases and 3 bases, there was a span of 9 bases. The DNA for the CDR3 is TGTGCCAGTAGCCCGAGGGTCAATCAGCCCCAGCATTTT. Its translation: CASSPRVNQPQHF.

The J gene is TRBJ2-3, the V gene TRBV5-4, with no clear D. This CDR3 is 13 amino acids long. From germline, CDR1 is SGHNT and CDR2 YYREEE (reference sequence). Deletions cut 2 bases from V and 1 base from J, with 5 bases between. This chain's CDR3 is CASSLTGTDTQYF. As DNA, the CDR3 is TGTGCCAGCAGCTTAACAGGCACAGATACGCAGTATTTT. The whole variable domain, filled in from reference TRBV5-4 and TRBJ2-3, reads ETGVTQSPTHLIKTRGQQVTLRCSSQSGHNTVSWYQQALGQGPQFIFQYYREEENGRGNFPPRFSGLQFPNYSSELNVNALELDDSALYLCASSLTGTDTQYFGPGTRLTVL.

The chain's CDR3 is CASSVGENTEAFF. The CDR3 DNA follows: TGTGCCAGCAGTGTCGGGGAGAACACTGAAGCTTTCTTT. The genes are TRBV2 and TRBJ1-1; no definite D call. Germline CDR1 SNHLY, CDR2 FYNNEI. The CDR3 contains 13 residues. V was clipped by 4 bases and J by 1 base, with 7 bases between them. Full variable domain (remainder filled in from reference TRBV2 and TRBJ1-1): EPEVTQTPSHQVTQMGQEVILRCVPISNHLYFYWYRQILGQKVEFLVSFYNNEISEKSEIFDDQFSVERPDGSNFTLKIRSTKLEDSAMYFCASSVGENTEAFFGQGTRLTVV.

The chain couples TRBV7-2 to TRBJ2-1; TRBD2 matches 12 bases. Germline lookup yields CDR1 SGHTA and CDR2 FQGNSA. Unmatched junction bases numbered 11, after V lost 2 bases and J lost 6 bases. The CDR3 is 18 residues long. The CDR3 is CASSLLAGGPVSVNEQFF. The DNA of the CDR3 is TGTGCCAGCAGCTTACTAGCGGGGGGGCCTGTGAGCGTCAATGAGCAGTTCTTC.

This sequence joins TRBV7-9 and TRBJ2-2; 13 nucleotides agree with TRBD2. The CDR3 extends over 17 amino acids. V lost 0 bases and J lost 6; bases outside the gene matches: 4. Germline V gene sequence: CDR1 SEHNR, CDR2 FQNEAQ (reference sequence). The CDR3 here is CASSLARGLAGSGELFF. The CDR3 DNA follows: TGTGCCAGCAGCTTAGCGCGGGGACTAGCGGGGTCCGGGGAGCTGTTTTTT.

CDR3 nucleotide sequence: TGTGCCAGCAGCTTAGTCCAGGGGGCCCAGAGCGAGCAGTACTTC. It yields the protein CASSLVQGAQSEQYF. This sequence joins TRBV7-9 and TRBJ2-7, with TRBD1 matching 8 bases. CDR3 size: 15 residues. J lost 6 bases, V lost 1 base, and 8 bases had no gene match. Germline values: CDR1 SEHNR, CDR2 FQNEAQ (reference sequence).

The chain employs TRBV6-5 and TRBJ2-7; 7 bases are shared with TRBD1. CDR1 is MNHEY and CDR2 is SVGAGI in the germline V gene. The CDR3 length is 15 residues. The junction had 5 bases not matched to a gene; V was cut back by 2 bases and J by 1 base. The CDR3 here is CASSYQRQGSYEQYF. The CDR3, as DNA: TGTGCCAGCAGTTACCAAAGACAGGGATCCTACGAGCAGTACTTC.

The V call is TRBV7-3, the J call TRBJ2-2; 9 bases agree with TRBD1. The ends lost 5 bases at V and 5 bases at J; junction bases unmatched: 3. CDR3 length: 14 amino acids. Looked up from germline, CDR1 is SGHTA and CDR2 is FQGTGA. The CDR3 loop is CASSQGQGTGELFF. The CDR3 DNA sequence: TGTGCCAGCAGCCAGGGACAGGGAACCGGGGAGCTGTTTTTT.

This CDR3 is CASSFTGEGTDTQYF. The DNA for the CDR3 is TGCGCCAGCAGCTTTACGGGAGAAGGCACAGATACGCAGTATTTT. The chain links TRBV5-1 to TRBJ2-3, with a tentative D call TRBD2 (6 bases). The germline V and J ends were trimmed by 2 bases and 1 base, with 11 bases remaining between them. This CDR3 spans 15 amino acids. Germline V gene lookup returns CDR1 SGHRS and CDR2 YFSETQ.

This chain connects TRBV5-4 to TRBJ2-1, with a tentative D call TRBD1 (5 bases). The germline gives CDR1 SGHNT, CDR2 YYREEE (reference sequence). The V and J ends lost 3 bases and 11 bases respectively, with 12 bases between them. The CDR3 has 12 amino acids. CDR3 DNA: TGTGCCAGCAGCTATGGGGCACCTAAGCAGTTCTTC. Its translation is CASSYGAPKQFF.

The chain carries TRBV7-2 and TRBJ2-1, with TRBD1 identical over 7 bases. V dropped 5 bases and J dropped 1; count of bases not matched to a gene: 5. This CDR3 is built from 15 residues. Germline-derived CDR1 and CDR2 are SGHTA and FQGNSA. CDR3 region: CASSKTGESYNEQFF. Here the CDR3 DNA reads TGTGCCAGCAGCAAAACAGGGGAGTCCTACAATGAGCAGTTCTTC. The full variable domain, completed using reference TRBV7-2 and TRBJ2-1, is GAGVSQSPSNKVTEKGKDVELRCDPISGHTALYWYRQSLGQGLEFLIYFQGNSAPDKSGLPSDRFSAERTGGSVSTLTIQRTQQEDSAVYLCASSKTGESYNEQFFGPGTRLTVL.

The V call is TRBV14, the J call TRBJ2-7; 10 bases fit TRBD2. The V gene end was trimmed by 4 bases and the J gene end by 7 bases; junction bases not matched to a gene: 4. The CDR3 contains 13 residues. Looked up from germline, CDR1 is SGHDN and CDR2 is FVKESK. The CDR3 sequence is CASSLRLAGEQYF. CDR3 bases: TGTGCCAGCAGCCTAAGACTAGCGGGTGAGCAGTACTTC.

This chain uses TRBV27 with TRBJ2-6; no clear D gene. Germline-derived CDR1 and CDR2 are MNHEY and SMNVEV (reference sequence). Trimming cost V 8 bases and J 1 base, with 6 bases left between them. This CDR3 has 13 amino acids. CDR3 region: CASATSGANVLTF. The CDR3 DNA is TGTGCCAGCGCGACTTCTGGGGCCAACGTCCTGACTTTC.

This clone was counted a few times. J is TRBJ1-2 and V is TRBV4-2; the D gene is possibly TRBD1 (6 bases). The CDR3 contains 13 residues. Trimming pared 6 bases from V and 8 bases from J, leaving 16 bases between. CDR1 LGHNA and CDR2 YNFKEQ come from the germline V gene. CDR3 nucleotides: TGTGCCAGCAGGAGGGACATGACGAGCGGCTACACCTTC. Translated: CASRRDMTSGYTF.

The chain has TRBV19 and TRBJ1-4, with D perhaps matching TRBD1 (6 bases). The CDR3 contains 14 residues. Germline V lookup: CDR1 LNHDA, CDR2 SQIVND (reference sequence). V lost 6 bases, J lost 7 bases, and 15 bases lay in between. CDR3 amino acids: CASSETGGSEKLFF. CDR3 in DNA: TGTGCCAGTAGCGAGACAGGAGGTTCTGAAAAACTGTTTTTT.

This chain joins TRBV19 and TRBJ2-7, with D uncertain. The CDR3 loop spans 14 amino acids. In germline, CDR1 is LNHDA, CDR2 SQIVND (reference sequence). Trimming pared 3 bases from V and 4 bases from J, leaving 13 bases between. CDR3 nucleotides: TGTGCCAGTAGTATCCTGACTGGTAATTACGAGCAGTACTTC. Encoded protein: CASSILTGNYEQYF.

This clone was seen a handful of times. This sequence joins TRBV2 and TRBJ2-2; tentatively, D is TRBD1 (6 bases). V lost 7 bases and J lost 0, with 9 bases in between. Germline V gene lookup returns CDR1 SNHLY and CDR2 FYNNEI. The CDR3 runs to 14 residues. CDR3 nucleotides: TGTGCCAGCAAGGGGGTTGCGAACACCGGGGAGCTGTTTTTT. Translation gives CASKGVANTGELFF.